The subject of this entry is one T cell receptor beta chain. As processed by the authors: Amplification from reference gene primers served as the basis for estimated nucleated cell counts. Libraries were prepared by immunoSEQ multiplex PCR; TCRdb keeps only in-frame clonotypes and omits some of them. V and J calls and clone size come straight from that table; D and trimming were deduced from the DNA. The sample shows fewer than 350,000 clones, 85% of them seen only once. The record originates from a study of blood T cell repertoires in COVID-19. The wider study: Donors in the United States, Italy and Spain gave samples during acute or convalescent COVID-19.

The study recruited people aged 18 to 89 years across about 25 US areas. Participants' own reports of clinical history determined their cohort assignment. The TCR originated in a woman aged 25 to 39 who had been exposed to COVID-19. The sample was PBMCs or T cells enriched from blood (not recorded which).

DNA of the CDR3: TGTGCCATCAGTGAGTCTCCAGAATCCTCCTACAATGAGCAGTTCTTC. This translates into CAISESPESSYNEQFF. This chain links TRBV10-3 with TRBJ2-1; no clear D. This CDR3 is 16 amino acids long. Trimming pared 0 bases from V and 0 bases from J, leaving 9 bases between. Germline lookup yields CDR1 ENHRY and CDR2 SYGVKD.